The 19 T cell receptor beta chains below all came from one sample that was sequenced in a study of shared T cell receptors in the human thymus (dated by TCRdb to the early 2020s). The library was made by the immunoSEQ multiplex PCR assay. TCRdb took this table from immuneACCESS and kept in-frame rearrangements with V and J called. Such tables lack part of the clones; where checked against another copy, unresolved V genes explain under half of the gap, and the rest is unexplained. Recorded for this sample are 700,000 or so clones; 70% to 90% of them occurred a single time. The top ten constitute around 0.01% of the sample. These same records also appear under a second study, on human thymus T cells.

The sample consisted of thymocytes. These receptors originate from a girl in the first two years of life with a congenital heart defect. Donor details come from another sample of the same person, matched by shared clones.

This rearrangement joins TRBV5-8 to TRBJ1-4, with D possibly being TRBD1 (5 bases). The germline gives CDR1 SGHTS, CDR2 YDEGEE. The CDR3 runs 19 residues. Trimming shortened V by 2 bases and J by 5 bases, and 25 bases separated the two germline ends. In nucleotides, the CDR3 is TGTGCCAGCAGCTTAAGGTCCGCTGGGCAGGACACTCTCAATGAAAAACTGTTTTTT. The encoded protein is CASSLRSAGQDTLNEKLFF.

V usage is TRBV11-2 and J usage is TRBJ1-2; the match to TRBD1 covers 8 bases. CDR3 length: 16 amino acids. From germline, CDR1 is SGHAT and CDR2 FQNNGV. The V and J ends lost 5 bases and 2 bases, in that order; junction bases with no gene match: 10. The CDR3 DNA is TGTGCCAGCAGCCGGACAGGGCCGAACCCAAACTATGGCTACACCTTC. Encoded protein: CASSRTGPNPNYGYTF.

The genes are TRBV14 and TRBJ2-2; 12 nucleotides match TRBD1. The V gene's germline CDR1 is SGHDN and CDR2 FVKESK. The CDR3 totals 17 residues. The V gene end was trimmed by 4 bases and the J gene end by 6 bases; junction bases not matched to a gene: 9. The CDR3 protein is CASSRGQGARSAGELFF. CDR3 sequence (DNA): TGTGCCAGCAGCCGGGGACAGGGGGCGCGGAGTGCCGGGGAGCTGTTTTTT.

The chain links TRBV10-3 to TRBJ2-1, with 12 bases matching TRBD2. Germline assignment: CDR1 ENHRY and CDR2 SYGVKD. The CDR3 covers 17 residues. After removal of 2 bases from V and 4 bases from J, the junction contained 6 bases not matched to a gene. This chain's CDR3 is CAISENVTSGGYNEQFF. The CDR3 DNA sequence: TGTGCCATCAGTGAGAATGTCACTAGCGGGGGGTACAATGAGCAGTTCTTC.

The chain combines TRBV28 with TRBJ1-5; D might be TRBD1 (5 bases). Trimming stripped 2 bases from V and 1 base from J, with 9 bases between. The CDR3 runs 15 residues. The V gene's germline CDR1 is MDHEN and CDR2 SYDVKM. CDR3 in amino acids: CASSLKGLSNQPQHF. The CDR3 region has the DNA TGTGCCAGCAGTTTAAAGGGGTTAAGCAATCAGCCCCAGCATTTT.

The chain recombines TRBV7-3 with TRBJ2-2; 12 bases align to TRBD2. The CDR3 has 17 residues. Germline CDR1 SGHTA, CDR2 FQGTGA. V was pared by 1 base and J by 6 bases, with 6 bases of the junction left unmatched. CDR3 nucleotides: TGTGCCAGCAGCTTAATCTGGACTAGCGGGGAATCCGGGGAGCTGTTTTTT. It yields the protein CASSLIWTSGESGELFF.

The chain has TRBV4-2 and TRBJ2-5; 9 nucleotides line up with TRBD2. V lost 0 bases, J lost 5 bases, and 13 bases stayed unmatched. Per the germline V gene, CDR1 is LGHNA and CDR2 is YNFKEQ. The CDR3 totals 18 residues. In DNA, the CDR3 is TGTGCCAGCAGCCAAGAAACCCCAGCGGGGGGCTCATTGGAGACCCAGTACTTC. Translated, it gives CASSQETPAGGSLETQYF.

The chain combines TRBV6-6 with TRBJ1-6; D not resolved. V was cut by 5 bases and J by 0 bases, with 11 bases left in between. Germline CDR1 reads MNHNY; CDR2 reads SVGAGI (reference sequence). This CDR3 has 16 amino acids. CDR3 sequence: CASSIRWSSYNSPLHF. The CDR3 coding sequence is TGTGCCAGCAGTATCCGATGGAGCTCCTATAATTCACCCCTCCACTTT.

The chain joins TRBV25-1 to TRBJ2-7, with 9 bases that match TRBD1. There are 16 residues in the CDR3. Germline V gene sequence: CDR1 MGHDK, CDR2 SYGVNS. Trimming at V came to 1 base and at J to 3 bases, leaving 7 bases not matched to a gene. The CDR3 nucleotides are TGTGCCAGCAGTGAATGGGGGACAGGGACCGACTACGAGCAGTACTTC. It is translated as CASSEWGTGTDYEQYF.

The chain links TRBV10-3 to TRBJ1-2; 7 positions match TRBD1. The CDR3 runs 14 residues. Germline V gene sequence: CDR1 ENHRY, CDR2 SYGVKD. Trimming removed 0 bases from V and 3 bases from J; junction bases left unmatched: 1. CDR3 sequence: CAISESGQDYGYTF. CDR3 bases: TGTGCCATCAGTGAGTCCGGACAGGACTATGGCTACACCTTC.

This clone has a single count. The V and J genes are TRBV6-6 and TRBJ1-5; the match to TRBD1 covers 7 bases. Germline lookup yields CDR1 MNHNY and CDR2 SVGAGI (reference sequence). CDR3 size: 16 residues. V trimming: 6 bases; J trimming: 6 bases; junction bases outside the gene matches: 14. CDR3 loop: CASSHRGGVSPQPQHF. The DNA of the CDR3 is TGTGCCAGCAGCCACAGGGGTGGGGTATCTCCTCAGCCCCAGCATTTT.

In its sample, this clone was seen once. The junction does not match germline at one end; this may be a read error. The rearrangement uses TRBV7-6 and TRBJ1-3; tentative D call: TRBD1 (6 bases). This CDR3 has 15 residues. CDR1 and CDR2 from the germline V gene are SGHVS and FNYEAQ. The CDR3 bases are TGTGCCAGCAGCTTAGGACAAAGGGGTGCGGGGGCTAGGAATTTT. Encoded protein: CASSLGQRGAGARNF.

This CDR3 reads CATSREREEQFF. Written as DNA, the CDR3 is TGTGCCACCAGCAGAGAGAGGGAGGAGCAGTTCTTC. The chain employs TRBV15 and TRBJ2-1; a weak D match, TRBD2 (5 bases). CDR3 size: 12 residues. The germline gives CDR1 LNHNV, CDR2 YYDKDF (reference sequence). V dropped 0 bases and J dropped 10 bases, with 7 bases sitting between them.

The chain uses TRBV10-1 and TRBJ2-1, with 12 positions matching TRBD2. Germline CDR1 is WNHNN and CDR2 is SYGVQD (reference sequence). The CDR3 extends over 14 amino acids. V shed 2 bases, J shed 8 bases, and the junction held 1 base outside the gene matches. For the CDR3, the DNA is TGCGCCAGCAGTGAGGCTAGCGGGGGGGATGAGCAGTTCTTC. Its translation: CASSEASGGDEQFF.

The chain uses TRBV5-1 and TRBJ1-5; a weak D match, TRBD1 (6 bases). The germline V gene has CDR1 SGHRS and CDR2 YFSETQ. Trimming removed 3 bases at V and 3 bases at J, with 16 bases between. CDR3 size: 16 residues. For the CDR3, the DNA is TGCGCCAGCAGCTCAGCCCCTCGGACAGACAATCAGCCCCAGCATTTT. Protein sequence: CASSSAPRTDNQPQHF.

The chain joins TRBV7-8 to TRBJ1-2; D is ambiguous. Germline-derived CDR1 and CDR2 are SGHVS and FQNEAQ. The CDR3 has 15 residues. Between the trimmed V and J ends, which lost 5 bases and 4 bases, there was a span of 17 bases. CDR3 in amino acids: CASSHHKVEGYGYTF. CDR3 sequence (DNA): TGTGCCAGCAGCCACCACAAGGTGGAGGGCTATGGCTACACCTTC.

This chain links TRBV27 with TRBJ2-7, with 7 bases matching TRBD2. Trimming took 10 bases from V and 3 from J; bases not matched to a gene: 9. This CDR3 region has 13 residues. CDR1 is MNHEY and CDR2 is SMNVEV in the germline V gene (reference sequence). The CDR3 reads CATTSGGGYEQYF. CDR3 DNA: TGTGCCACCACATCTGGGGGGGGCTACGAGCAGTACTTC.

This clone was counted only a few times. The chain couples TRBV7-9 to TRBJ2-1; 12 positions match TRBD2. After removal of 5 bases from V and 4 bases from J, the junction contained 15 bases not matched to a gene. Germline CDR1 and CDR2: SEHNR and FQNEAQ (reference sequence). This CDR3 contains 19 residues. The CDR3, as DNA: TGTGCCAGCAGCGTTACCACTAGCGGGGGGCCCCCCCCGTACAATGAGCAGTTCTTC. It specifies CASSVTTSGGPPPYNEQFF.

The V call is TRBV10-3, the J call TRBJ1-1; D unclear. Trimming removed 0 bases at V and 0 bases at J, with 8 bases between. CDR1 is ENHRY, CDR2 SYGVKD, per germline. The CDR3 has 15 residues. The CDR3 DNA sequence: TGTGCCATCAGTGAGTCCGGTCTAATGAACACTGAAGCTTTCTTT. It specifies CAISESGLMNTEAFF.